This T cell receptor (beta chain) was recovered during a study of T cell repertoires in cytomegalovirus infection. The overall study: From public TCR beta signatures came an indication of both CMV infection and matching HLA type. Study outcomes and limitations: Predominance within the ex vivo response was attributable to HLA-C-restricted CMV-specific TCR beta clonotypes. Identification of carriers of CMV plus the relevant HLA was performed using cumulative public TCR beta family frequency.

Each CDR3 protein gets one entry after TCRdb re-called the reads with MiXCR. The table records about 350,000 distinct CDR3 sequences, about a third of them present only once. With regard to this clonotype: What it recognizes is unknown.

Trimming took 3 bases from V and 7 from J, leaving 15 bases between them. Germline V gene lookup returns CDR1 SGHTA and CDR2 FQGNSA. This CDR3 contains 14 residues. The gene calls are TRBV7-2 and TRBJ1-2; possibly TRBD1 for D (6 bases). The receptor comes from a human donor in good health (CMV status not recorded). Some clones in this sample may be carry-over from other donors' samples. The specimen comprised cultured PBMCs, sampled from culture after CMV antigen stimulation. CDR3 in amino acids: CASSFKQGSAGYTF. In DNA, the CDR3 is TGTGCCAGCAGCTTCAAACAGGGTTCAGCTGGCTACACCTTC. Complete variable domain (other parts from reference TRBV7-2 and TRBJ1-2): GAGVSQSPSNKVTEKGKDVELRCDPISGHTALYWYRQSLGQGLEFLIYFQGNSAPDKSGLPSDRFSAERTGGSVSTLTIQRTQQEDSAVYLCASSFKQGSAGYTFGSGTRLTVV.